These 14 T cell receptor beta chains were all obtained from the same sample, sequenced in a study of T cells in Graves' hyperthyroidism and ophthalmopathy. Regions amplified from RNA transcripts were the TCR beta CDR3 regions. RT-PCR in the first round (using the HTBI primer set) targeted the TCR CDR3. Each CDR3 protein is one row after TCRdb ran MiXCR on the multiplex PCR reads. The sample lists more than 350,000 distinct CDR3 sequences, about 15% seen once, with 32% in the top ten. Sequenced: blood. These receptors all stem from a woman aged 25 to 39 with Graves' hyperthyroidism.

In this sample, this clonotype turned up many times. V and J are TRBV12-3 or TRBV12-4 and TRBJ2-4; possible D gene TRBD2, 6 bases. The CDR3 is made up of 16 amino acids. V shed 6 bases and J shed 0 bases, with 15 bases lying between them. In nucleotides, the CDR3 is TGTGCCAGCAGCCCGGGACTTGTTTTAGCCAAAAACATTCAGTACTTC. Its protein product is CASSPGLVLAKNIQYF.

At least ten counts were recorded for this clonotype. CDR3: CASSPLAGVYNEQFF. CDR3 in DNA: TGTGCCAGCAGCCCCCTAGCGGGAGTATACAATGAGCAGTTCTTC. V gene TRBV7-2 combines with J gene TRBJ2-1, with 10 positions matching TRBD2. From germline, CDR1 is SGHTA and CDR2 FQGNSA. The V and J ends lost 5 bases and 4 bases, in that order; junction bases with no gene match: 5. CDR3 length equals 15 residues.

At least ten counts were recorded for this clonotype. The V and J genes are TRBV28 and TRBJ1-2; 10 nucleotides match TRBD1. Germline-derived CDR1 and CDR2 are MDHEN and SYDVKM. The CDR3 is 15 amino acids. Trimming removed 6 bases from V and 4 bases from J; junction bases left unmatched: 8. CDR3 region: CASSPRDRGFYGYTF. The CDR3 bases are TGTGCCAGCAGCCCCCGGGACAGGGGATTCTATGGCTACACCTTC.

This clonotype has at least ten counts. This chain uses TRBV3-1 with TRBJ1-1; no clear D. V dropped 4 bases and J dropped 5 bases, with 14 bases sitting between them. This CDR3 comprises 14 residues. Germline values: CDR1 LGHDT, CDR2 YNNKEL (reference sequence). CDR3 DNA sequence: TGTGCCAGCAGCCCTCGGGCTAAGTGGACTGAAGCTTTCTTT. Translated, it gives CASSPRAKWTEAFF.

This chain joins TRBV5-1 and TRBJ2-7; TRBD1 agrees at 12 bases. The germline CDR1 and CDR2 sequences are SGHRS and YFSETQ. V was pared by 2 bases and J by 5 bases, with 5 bases of the junction left unmatched. This CDR3 is 15 amino acids long. Here the CDR3 reads CASSFGGQGADEQYF. As DNA, the CDR3 is TGCGCCAGCAGCTTCGGGGGACAGGGGGCGGACGAGCAGTACTTC.

This chain connects TRBV6-1 to TRBJ1-2; D not certain. The CDR3 totals 13 residues. Germline values: CDR1 MNHNS, CDR2 SASEGT. V lost 4 bases to trimming and J lost 0 bases, with 6 bases between them. CDR3 amino acids: CASSVGSNYGYTF. The CDR3 coding sequence is TGTGCCAGCAGTGTAGGTTCTAACTATGGCTACACCTTC.

This clonotype was counted only a few times. V usage is TRBV20-1 and J usage is TRBJ2-1; possibly TRBD2 for D (5 bases). The CDR3 covers 15 residues. V shed 3 bases and J shed 4 bases, with 16 bases lying between them. Per germline, CDR1 DFQATT and CDR2 SNEGSKA (reference sequence). The CDR3 region has the DNA TGCAGTGCTAGGGCAGCCGGGATAGGGTACAATGAGCAGTTCTTC. Its translation is CSARAAGIGYNEQFF.

This clonotype was counted many times. The chain couples TRBV7-3 to TRBJ2-3; 7 bases match TRBD2. This CDR3 has 17 amino acids. J gave up 5 bases and V 1 base, and 12 bases lay outside the gene matches. Germline assignment: CDR1 SGHTA and CDR2 FQGTGA. As DNA, the CDR3 is TGTGCCAGCAGCTTAATGAGTTTGGGCCCGGGGGGAGATACGCAGTATTTT. Its translation is CASSLMSLGPGGDTQYF. The whole variable domain, filled in from reference TRBV7-3 and TRBJ2-3, reads GAGVSQTPSNKVTEKGKYVELRCDPISGHTALYWYRQSLGQGPEFLIYFQGTGAADDSGLPNDRFFAVRPEGSVSTLKIQRTERGDSAVYLCASSLMSLGPGGDTQYFGPGTRLTVL.

This chain links TRBV6-1 with TRBJ1-1, with TRBD1 as a possible D gene (5 bases). Trimming shortened V by 6 bases and J by 1 base, and 12 bases separated the two germline ends. The germline V gene has CDR1 MNHNS and CDR2 SASEGT. This CDR3 has 14 residues. CDR3 DNA: TGTGCCAGCAGAAAGGACGGGGGGAACACTGAAGCTTTCTTT. It is translated as CASRKDGGNTEAFF.

To note about this clonotype: A read error is likely, as this CDR3 ends without the conserved phenylalanine or tryptophan. CDR3 amino acids: CASSLADSESSYNEQFL. DNA for the CDR3: TGTGCCAGCAGCTTAGCCGACAGCGAAAGCTCCTACAATGAGCAGTTCCTC. This chain uses TRBV7-9 with TRBJ2-1, with TRBD1 as a possible D gene (5 bases). Germline V CDR1 and CDR2: SEHNR, FQNEAQ (reference sequence). This CDR3 contains 17 residues. V lost 0 bases, J lost 0 bases, and 12 bases lay in between.

This clonotype was detected a few times. The chain employs TRBV4-1 and TRBJ2-7; 12 nucleotides line up with TRBD2. Germline assignment: CDR1 MGHRA and CDR2 YSYEKL. This CDR3 contains 18 residues. Germline trimming cut 4 bases from V and 4 bases from J; bases unmatched to any gene: 14. This chain's CDR3 is CASSRGLAGGLGSYEQYF. In DNA, the CDR3 is TGCGCCAGCAGCCGGGGACTAGCGGGCGGCTTGGGGTCTTACGAGCAGTACTTC.

This clonotype appeared many times. CDR3: CASSLEDFTSTDTQYF. The CDR3 DNA reads as TGTGCCAGCAGCTTAGAAGACTTTACTAGCACAGATACGCAGTATTTT. V usage is TRBV7-2 and J usage is TRBJ2-3; D is unresolved. The germline V gene has CDR1 SGHTA and CDR2 FQGNSA. This CDR3 spans 16 amino acids. The V gene lost 1 base and the J gene lost 0 bases, with 11 bases spanning the gap.

The V call is TRBV29-1, the J call TRBJ2-1; 7 nucleotides match TRBD2. Germline CDR1 and CDR2: SQVTM and ANQGSEA. V shed 6 bases, J shed 7 bases, and the junction held 15 bases outside the gene matches. The CDR3 sequence is 15 residues long. Written as DNA, the CDR3 is TGCAGCGTCCCTCCCCCTAGCGGCCGGGGGAATGAGCAGTTCTTC. Amino acid sequence: CSVPPPSGRGNEQFF.

V gene TRBV25-1 combines with J gene TRBJ1-6; D is unclear. The V gene's germline CDR1 is MGHDK and CDR2 SYGVNS. V lost 6 bases, J lost 7 bases, and 13 bases lay in between. The CDR3 covers 14 residues. CDR3 loop: CASRGQAENSPLHF. CDR3 DNA sequence: TGTGCCAGCAGGGGCCAGGCGGAGAATTCACCCCTCCACTTT.